The entry below describes one T cell receptor (beta chain). Its antigen is not identified. This CDR3 region has 14 residues. Per germline, CDR1 SEHNR and CDR2 FQNEAQ (reference sequence). The V end was cut by 1 base, the J end by 7 bases, with 13 bases between. PCR primers comprised 60 Vbeta and 13 Jbeta primers. Method: immunoSEQ multiplex PCR; TCRdb's copy keeps in-frame clones and lacks some. Of around 120,000 clones in the sample, 70% to 75% are singletons; the top ten hold approximately 4.1%. This sample was included in a study of cytomegalovirus exposure and HLA in healthy donors. Points from the study as a whole: One variant, a missense change in DCLRE1C, was linked in a later analysis to TCR beta V- and J-gene trimming.

The chain recombines TRBV7-9 with TRBJ1-2, with D unclear. Sequenced sample: PBMCs. The sequence was collected from a woman in her 40s in good health and CMV-seronegative. Here the CDR3 DNA reads TGTGCCAGCAGCTTAGTGAGGGATTCGGTTGGCTACACCTTC. Its translation is CASSLVRDSVGYTF.